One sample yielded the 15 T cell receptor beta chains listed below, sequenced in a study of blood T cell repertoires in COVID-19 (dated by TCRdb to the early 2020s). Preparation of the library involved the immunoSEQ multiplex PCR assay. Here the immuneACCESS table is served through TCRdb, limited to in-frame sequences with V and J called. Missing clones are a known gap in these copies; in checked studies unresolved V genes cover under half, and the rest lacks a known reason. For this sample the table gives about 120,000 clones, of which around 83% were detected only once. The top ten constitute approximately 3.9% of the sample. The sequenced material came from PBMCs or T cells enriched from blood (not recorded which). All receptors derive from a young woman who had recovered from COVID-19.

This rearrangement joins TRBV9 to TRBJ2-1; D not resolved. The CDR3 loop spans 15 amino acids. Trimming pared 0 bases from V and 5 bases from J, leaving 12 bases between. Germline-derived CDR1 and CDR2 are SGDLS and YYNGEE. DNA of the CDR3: TGTGCCAGCAGCGTAGCGGCTAGAACGAACAATGAGCAGTTCTTC. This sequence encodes CASSVAARTNNEQFF.

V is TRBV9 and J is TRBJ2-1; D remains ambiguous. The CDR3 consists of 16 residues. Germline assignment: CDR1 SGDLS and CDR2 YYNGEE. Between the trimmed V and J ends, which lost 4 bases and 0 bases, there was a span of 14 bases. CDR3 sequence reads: CASSSDSWSSYNEQFF. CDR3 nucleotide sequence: TGTGCCAGCAGCTCCGATTCCTGGAGCTCCTACAATGAGCAGTTCTTC.

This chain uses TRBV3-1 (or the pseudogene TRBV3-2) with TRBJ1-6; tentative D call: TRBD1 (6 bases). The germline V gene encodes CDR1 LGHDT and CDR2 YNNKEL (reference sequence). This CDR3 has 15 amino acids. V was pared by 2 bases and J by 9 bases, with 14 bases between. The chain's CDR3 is CASSQSTGIGSPLHF. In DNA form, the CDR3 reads TGTGCCAGCAGCCAATCAACAGGGATTGGTTCACCCCTCCACTTT.

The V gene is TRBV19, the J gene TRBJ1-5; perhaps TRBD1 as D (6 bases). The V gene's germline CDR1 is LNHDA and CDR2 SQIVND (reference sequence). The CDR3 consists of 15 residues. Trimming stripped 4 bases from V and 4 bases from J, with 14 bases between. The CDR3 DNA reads TGTGCCAGTAGTACCTCGACAGGTAGGAATCAGCCCCAGCATTTT. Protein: CASSTSTGRNQPQHF.

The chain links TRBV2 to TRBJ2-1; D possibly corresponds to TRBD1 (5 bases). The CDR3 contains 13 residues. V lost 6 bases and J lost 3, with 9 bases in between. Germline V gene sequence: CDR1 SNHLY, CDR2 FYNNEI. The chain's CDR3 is CASRLDNYNEQFF. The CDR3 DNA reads TGTGCCAGCAGGTTGGACAACTACAATGAGCAGTTCTTC.

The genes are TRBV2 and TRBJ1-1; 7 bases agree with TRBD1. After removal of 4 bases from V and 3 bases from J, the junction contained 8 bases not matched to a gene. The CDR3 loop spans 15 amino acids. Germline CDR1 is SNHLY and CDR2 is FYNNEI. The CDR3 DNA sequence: TGTGCCAGCAGTGTGAGGGGTCAGGGGGACACTGAAGCTTTCTTT. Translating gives CASSVRGQGDTEAFF.

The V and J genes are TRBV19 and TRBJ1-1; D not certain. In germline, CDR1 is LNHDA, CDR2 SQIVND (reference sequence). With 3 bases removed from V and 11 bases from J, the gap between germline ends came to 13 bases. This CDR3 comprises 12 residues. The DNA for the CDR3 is TGTGCCAGTAGTATTGATAGCCGCGCTGCTTTCTTT. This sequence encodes CASSIDSRAAFF.

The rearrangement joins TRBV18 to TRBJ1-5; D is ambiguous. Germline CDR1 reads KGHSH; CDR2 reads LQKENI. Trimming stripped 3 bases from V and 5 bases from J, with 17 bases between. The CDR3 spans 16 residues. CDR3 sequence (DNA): TGTGCCAGCTCACCCTCGGGTCCTCTGAGAGATCAGCCCCAGCATTTT. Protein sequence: CASSPSGPLRDQPQHF.

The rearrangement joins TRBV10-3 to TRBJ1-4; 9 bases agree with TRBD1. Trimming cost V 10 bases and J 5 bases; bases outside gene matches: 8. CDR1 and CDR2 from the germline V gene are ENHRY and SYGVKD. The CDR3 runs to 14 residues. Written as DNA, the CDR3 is TGTGCCACCGCACCGGGACAGGGAAATGAAAAACTGTTTTTT. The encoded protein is CATAPGQGNEKLFF.

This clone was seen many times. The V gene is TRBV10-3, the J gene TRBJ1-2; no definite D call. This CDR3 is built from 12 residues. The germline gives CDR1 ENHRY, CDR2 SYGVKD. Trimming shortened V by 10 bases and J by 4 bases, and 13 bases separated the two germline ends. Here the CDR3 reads CATGILLYGYTF. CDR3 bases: TGTGCCACCGGGATTTTGCTCTATGGCTACACCTTC.

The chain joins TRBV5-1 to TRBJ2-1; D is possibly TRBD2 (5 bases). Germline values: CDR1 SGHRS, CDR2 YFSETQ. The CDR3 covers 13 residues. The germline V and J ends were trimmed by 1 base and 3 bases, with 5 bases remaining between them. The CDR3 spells CASSLSGYNEQFF. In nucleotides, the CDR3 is TGCGCCAGCAGCTTGAGCGGCTACAATGAGCAGTTCTTC.

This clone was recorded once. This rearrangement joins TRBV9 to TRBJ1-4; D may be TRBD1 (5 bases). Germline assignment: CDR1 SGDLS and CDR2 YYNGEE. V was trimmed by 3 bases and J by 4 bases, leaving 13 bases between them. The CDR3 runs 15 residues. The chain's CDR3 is CASSEGSQINEKLFF. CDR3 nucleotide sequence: TGTGCCAGCAGCGAGGGGTCGCAGATTAATGAAAAACTGTTTTTT. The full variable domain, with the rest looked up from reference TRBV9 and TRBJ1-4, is DSGVTQTPKHLITATGQRVTLRCSPRSGDLSVYWYQQSLDQGLQFLIQYYNGEERAKGNILERFSAQQFPDLHSELNLSSLELGDSALYFCASSEGSQINEKLFFGSGTQLSVL.

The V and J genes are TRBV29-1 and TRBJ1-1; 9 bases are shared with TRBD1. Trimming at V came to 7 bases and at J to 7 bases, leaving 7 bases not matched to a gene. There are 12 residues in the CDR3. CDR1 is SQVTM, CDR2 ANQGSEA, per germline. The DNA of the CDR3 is TGCAGCGCTGGGACAGGGTCCCATGAAGCTTTCTTT. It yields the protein CSAGTGSHEAFF. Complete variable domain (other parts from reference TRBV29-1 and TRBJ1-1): SAVISQKPSRDICQRGTSLTIQCQVDSQVTMMFWYRQQPGQSLTLIATANQGSEATYESGFVIDKFPISRPNLTFSTLTVSNMSPEDSSIYLCSAGTGSHEAFFGQGTRLTVV.

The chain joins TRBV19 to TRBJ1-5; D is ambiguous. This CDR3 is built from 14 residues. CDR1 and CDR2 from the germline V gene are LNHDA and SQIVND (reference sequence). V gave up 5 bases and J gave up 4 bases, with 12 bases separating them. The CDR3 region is CASSLPGANQPQHF. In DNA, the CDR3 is TGTGCCAGTAGTCTCCCGGGAGCTAATCAGCCCCAGCATTTT.

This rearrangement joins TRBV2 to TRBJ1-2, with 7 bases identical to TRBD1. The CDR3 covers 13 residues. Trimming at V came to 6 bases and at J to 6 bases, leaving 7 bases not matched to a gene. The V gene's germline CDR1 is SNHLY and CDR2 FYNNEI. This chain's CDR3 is CASRRGGPHGYTF. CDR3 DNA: TGTGCCAGCAGGAGAGGGGGCCCTCATGGCTACACCTTC.